This T cell receptor beta chain is drawn from a study of T cell repertoires in cytomegalovirus infection. The wider study: Indications of both CMV infection and matching HLA type were provided by public TCR beta signatures. Points from the study as a whole: The study identified carriers of CMV plus the relevant HLA from cumulative public TCR beta family frequency. HLA-C-restricted CMV clonotypes gave the most frequent clonotype in two of eight donors.

About this clonotype: Its antigen is currently unknown.

MiXCR, run by TCRdb on the reads, gives a single entry per CDR3 protein. Altogether about 360,000 distinct CDR3 sequences are present, 18% being singletons, with the ten largest covering approximately 8%. The germline V gene encodes CDR1 MNHEY and CDR2 SVGAGI. This CDR3 is 15 amino acids long. The J segment lost 4 bases and the V segment lost 4 bases, leaving 7 bases of the junction unmatched. The V gene is TRBV6-5, the J gene TRBJ2-1, with 7 bases that match TRBD1. The sequenced material came from PBMCs. The receptor was isolated from a human donor in good health (CMV status not recorded). Some clones in this sample may be carry-over from other donors' samples. This CDR3 is CASSFGTVLYNEQFF. In DNA form, the CDR3 reads TGTGCCAGCAGTTTCGGGACAGTCCTTTACAATGAGCAGTTCTTC.